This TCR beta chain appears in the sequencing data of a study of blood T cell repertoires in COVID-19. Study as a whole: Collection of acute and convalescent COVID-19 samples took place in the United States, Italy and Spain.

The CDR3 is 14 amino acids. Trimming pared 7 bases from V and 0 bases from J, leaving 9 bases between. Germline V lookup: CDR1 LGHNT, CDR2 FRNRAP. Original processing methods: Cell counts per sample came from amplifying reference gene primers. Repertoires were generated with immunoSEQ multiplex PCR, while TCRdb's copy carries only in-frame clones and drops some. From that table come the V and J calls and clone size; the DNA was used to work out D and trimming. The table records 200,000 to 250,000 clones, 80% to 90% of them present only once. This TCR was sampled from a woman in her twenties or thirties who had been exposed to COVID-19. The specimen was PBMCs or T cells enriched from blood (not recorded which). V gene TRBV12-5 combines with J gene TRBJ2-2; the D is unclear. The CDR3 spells CASAPDTNTGELFF. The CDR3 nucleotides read TGTGCTAGTGCCCCCGACACGAACACCGGGGAGCTGTTTTTT.